The present TCR beta chain was sequenced within a study of PD-L1 blockade in urothelial cancer. Overall study: Median blood clonality was about 0.086, with some 89,000 unique TCRs.

Findings and limits, study-wide: Durable-benefit patients showed greater tumor-associated blood clone expansion at 3 weeks.

Spike-ins of synthetic TCR analog templates went into each PCR. Data came from immunoSEQ multiplex PCR; TCRdb stores just in-frame clones and leaves some out. This table holds over 45,000 clones, 70% to 90% found once. CDR1 and CDR2 (germline): SEHNR, FQNEAQ (reference sequence). Trimming removed 5 bases from V and 9 bases from J, with 14 bases in between. This CDR3 is 13 amino acids long. On this clone: Its matching antigen is unknown.

The sample in question was PBMCs, obtained around atezolizumab (anti-PD-L1) treatment. The origin of this receptor is a man aged 45-60 years with urothelial cancer. V and J are TRBV7-9 and TRBJ2-1, with D hard to call. The DNA for the CDR3 is TGTGCCAGCAGCCTTAGCAGACGAGGTGAGCAGTTCTTC. This translates into CASSLSRRGEQFF.